This T cell receptor beta chain was identified in a study of tumor-infiltrating lymphocytes in primary liver carcinoma. Unsorted bulk tissue (about 19-33 mg) underwent RNA and DNA co-extraction. This CDR3 is 15 amino acids long. The V and J ends lost 3 bases and 8 bases respectively, with 18 bases between them. CDR1 SGDLS and CDR2 YYNGEE come from the germline V gene. Making TCR beta cDNA involved approximately 480 ng total RNA and a constant-region primer. Libraries for TCR beta were built through three nested multiplex PCR rounds, which together made up a slightly modified ARM-PCR procedure. Forward primers for TRBV1-TRBV30 and a C-beta reverse primer served the first two PCR rounds, at roughly 10 cycles each. One entry per CDR3 protein results from TCRdb running MiXCR on the multiplex PCR reads. The sample yields some 100,000 distinct CDR3 sequences, under 70% seen once.

The genes are TRBV9 and TRBJ2-1, with a possible D match to TRBD2 (6 bases). The specimen sequenced was liver tumor tissue from sampling region 2. Documented subset: tumor region T2, inferior pole. The source is a woman in her sixties with primary liver carcinoma and hepatitis B virus infection. CDR3 residues: CASSAVPYRGYEQFF. As DNA, the CDR3 is TGTGCCAGCAGCGCCGTACCCTACCGGGGGTATGAGCAGTTCTTC.